The T cell receptor beta chain described here comes from a study of early T cells in non-severe SARS-CoV-2 infection (dated by TCRdb to the early 2020s). As for the study more broadly: Bulk RNA from unsorted whole blood was used for TCR sequencing, so alpha and beta chains could not be paired. The investigation overall reported the following: VDJdb matching was skewed toward anti-spike CD8 responses, so virus-specific expansions were likely underestimated and private and CD4 specificities were missed.

The library was generated by 5' RACE. TCRdb records NextSeq 500 as the sequencer. In the TCR library protocol, unique molecular identifiers were attached to individual cDNA molecules to correct for PCR bias and sequencing error. Both TCR alpha and beta chains were sequenced, and tight co-correlation was observed between alpha and beta sequence abundances in each sample. As for the authors' bioinformatics: Decombinator V4 was used to annotate the V gene, J gene and CDR3 of the TCR sequences. TCRs were defined as expanded if a significant change between any two time points was detected under a Poisson model with p below 0.0001. TCR abundances were normalised to the total number of TCRs sequenced in each sample and reported as counts per million. TRAV1-2 paired with TRAJ12, TRAJ20 or TRAJ33 defined MAIT TCRs, while TRAV10 paired with TRAJ18 defined iNKT TCRs. VDJdb, accessed 1 November 2021, was searched for CMV, EBV and SARS-CoV-2 annotated TCRs, excluding TCRs annotated for multiple antigens. The public reads were run again by TCRdb, first through fastp at Q25 and then through MiXCR, and only productive beta chains were kept. Duplicate CDR3 protein sequences are folded into a single record with the most common DNA and genes. The V and J calls, along with clone size, are taken from TCRdb and not from the paper's own processing. Present in this sample are tens of thousands of distinct CDR3 sequences, about 15% of which were seen just once. The top ten constitute 3% to 4.5% of the sample.

Set within a cohort of healthcare workers in London, UK, this nested case-control study involved weekly PCR testing of nasopharyngeal swabs along with blood sampling. Healthcare workers were recruited between 23 and 31 March 2020, during the week of the UK lockdown, and were followed weekly for up to roughly 16 weeks. Many counts were recorded for this clonotype. Its cognate antigen has yet to be identified. No much larger clonotype is one base removed from it; base qualities were not supplied. From cysteine to phenylalanine, the CDR3 is 13 amino acids long. The CDR3 DNA has 39 bases and is translated from base 1. As encoded in the germline V gene, CDR1 is SQVTM while CDR2 is ANQGSEA. V and J lose 3 bases and 4 bases, and a span of 12 bases separates them.

The source was whole blood, collected at baseline. This sequence was found in an adult who was a healthcare worker with PCR-confirmed SARS-CoV-2 infection or an uninfected control (not recorded which). The V and J segments used are TRBV29-1 and TRBJ2-5; the D assignment is uncertain and may be TRBD1 or TRBD2, with 5 bases supporting each. The CDR3 reads as follows: CSVEGSGGETQYF. The bases are TGCAGCGTTGAGGGGTCTGGGGGAGAGACCCAGTACTTC.